The 4 T cell receptor beta chains reported below all come from one sample, sequenced in a study of blood T cell repertoires in COVID-19. Profiling relied on immunoSEQ multiplex PCR, and the TCRdb table lists in-frame clones only, not all of them. The table shows fewer than 250,000 clones, with about four fifths occurring only once. The sequencing sample was made of peripheral blood. The receptors were sampled from a woman between 40 and 55 years old with active or convalescent COVID-19.

This clone was detected only a few times. A read error may account for a junction end that differs from germline. The chain recombines TRBV3-1 (or the pseudogene TRBV3-2) with TRBJ2-2; 9 bases fit TRBD2. CDR1 and CDR2 (germline): LGHDT, YNNKEL (reference sequence). The length of the CDR3 is 17 residues. CDR3 DNA sequence: TGTGCCCGCAGCCAACCCGGGCGGGGGGGGAACACCGGGGAGCTGTTTTTT. It yields the protein CARSQPGRGGNTGELFF.

The J gene is TRBJ1-5, the V gene TRBV24-1, with 7 bases fitting TRBD1. V was clipped by 5 bases and J by 5 bases; unmatched bases: 5. Germline CDR1 and CDR2: KGHDR and SFDVKD. This CDR3 region has 14 residues. Here the CDR3 DNA reads TGTGCCACCAGTGCAACAGGGGTGCATCAGCCCCAGCATTTT. Translating gives CATSATGVHQPQHF.

The chain links TRBV28 to TRBJ1-1; no definite D call. The CDR3 extends over 14 amino acids. CDR1 and CDR2 from the germline V gene are MDHEN and SYDVKM. The ends were cut back, 5 bases at V and 7 bases at J, with 17 bases in the middle. The CDR3 region is CASSGWRESGEAFF. The CDR3 DNA sequence: TGTGCCAGCAGTGGGTGGAGGGAAAGTGGTGAAGCTTTCTTT.

J is TRBJ2-3 and V is TRBV5-1; D is unclear. The CDR3 is 13 residues long. The ends were cut back, 6 bases at V and 5 bases at J, with 13 bases in the middle. Germline values: CDR1 SGHRS, CDR2 YFSETQ. CDR3 coding DNA: TGCGCCAGCACTTCTCTAGGTGGAGATACGCAGTATTTT. Translated, it gives CASTSLGGDTQYF. The full variable domain, rest sourced from reference TRBV5-1 and TRBJ2-3, is KAGVTQTPRYLIKTRGQQVTLSCSPISGHRSVSWYQQTPGQGLQFLFEYFSETQRNKGNFPGRFSGRQFSNSRSEMNVSTLELGDSALYLCASTSLGGDTQYFGPGTRLTVL.